A selection of T cell receptor beta chains follows, all from one sample in a study of Ad26.COV2.S vaccination and SARS-CoV-2 variants. Method: immunoSEQ multiplex PCR; TCRdb's copy keeps in-frame clones and lacks some. There are hundreds of thousands of clones in the sample; around 90% occur only once, and 1.5% lies in the top ten. The sequencing here drew on peripheral blood, taken in a trial of Ad26.COV2.S vaccine versus placebo. Receptors originate from a person between 18 and 60 years old who received the Ad26.COV2.S COVID-19 vaccine or a placebo. CDR3s include the opening cysteine and the closing phenylalanine or tryptophan. The D gene is left open where the match is weak.

V,length,D,J,DNA,CDR3
TRBV19,16,TRBD1,TRBJ1-5,TGTGCCAGTAGAGCGGGACAGGGGGACAAGAATCAGCCCCAGCATTTT,CASRAGQGDKNQPQHF
TRBV10-3,13,NA,TRBJ2-5,TGTGCCATCAGTGAGTCGTTTGTAGAGACCCAGTACTTC,CAISESFVETQYF
TRBV28,14,NA,TRBJ1-5,TGTGCCAGCAGTTTACCCGCCTTCAATCAGCCCCAGCATTTT,CASSLPAFNQPQHF
TRBV7-2,16,NA,TRBJ1-6,TGTGCCAGCAGCCCCGGAGGGTCCCAATATAATTCACCCCTCCACTTT,CASSPGGSQYNSPLHF
TRBV5-6,14,NA,TRBJ2-7,TGTGCCAGCAGCTTCGGACAGCCCCCCTACGAGCAGTACTTC,CASSFGQPPYEQYF
TRBV30,12,NA,TRBJ1-1,TGTGCCTGGAGGGGAGGGAACACTGAAGCTTTCTTT,CAWRGGNTEAFF
TRBV5-4,17,NA,TRBJ2-1,TGTGCCAGCAGCTTCCCTAGACTCGTCCGCTCCTACAATGAGCAGTTCTTC,CASSFPRLVRSYNEQFF
TRBV11-3,16,NA,TRBJ2-3,TGTGCCAGCAGCTTAGTCGCAGGGCCAAGCACAGATACGCAGTATTTT,CASSLVAGPSTDTQYF
TRBV30,17,TRBD2,TRBJ2-6,TGTGCCTGGAGCGGGGGGACTGGAATGTCTGGGGCCAACGTCCTGACTTTC,CAWSGGTGMSGANVLTF
TRBV7-9,13,TRBD1,TRBJ1-2,TGTGCCAGCAGCGCCCAGGGGGATATGGGCTACACCTTC,CASSAQGDMGYTF
TRBV5-1,15,NA,TRBJ1-6,TGCGCCAGCAGCCCGACCGGAGGTCCGGAATCACCCCTCCACTTT,CASSPTGGPESPLHF
TRBV7-8,11,NA,TRBJ2-6,TGTGCCAGTGCTGGGGCCAACGTCCTGACTTTC,CASAGANVLTF
TRBV10-1,14,TRBD1,TRBJ2-7,TGCGCCAGCAGCCCGGGACAGGGGGCTTTCGAGCAGTACTTC,CASSPGQGAFEQYF